Listed here is a single T cell receptor beta chain. Its antigen is still unknown. This specimen comes from a study of cytomegalovirus exposure and HLA in healthy donors. Study-wide points: HLA allele associations emerged for around 16,000 TCR beta sequences in a later analysis, at 0.05 false discovery rate.

The PCR contained 60 Vbeta and 13 Jbeta primers. Profiling relied on immunoSEQ multiplex PCR, and the TCRdb table lists in-frame clones only, not all of them. The table has tens of thousands of clones, around 70% seen once. The CDR3 sequence is 15 residues long. V trimming: 5 bases; J trimming: 2 bases; junction bases outside the gene matches: 3. Germline CDR1 LGHNA, CDR2 YNFKEQ. The chain uses TRBV4-2 and TRBJ2-6; TRBD1 agrees at 7 bases. This clonotype was obtained from a woman between 45 and 65 years old in good health and CMV-seronegative. Sequenced sample: PBMCs. CDR3 sequence: CASSDDRAGANVLTF. The DNA for the CDR3 is TGTGCCAGCAGCGACGACAGGGCTGGGGCCAACGTCCTGACTTTC.